The 11 T cell receptor beta chains below all came from one sample that was sequenced in a study of cytotoxic CD8 clonotypes in ibrutinib-treated CLL. Here immunoSEQ multiplex PCR was the method, and the copy in TCRdb shows in-frame clones only, minus some. The sample holds around 70,000 clones; approximately 90% are singletons and the top ten take just over 3%. The sample consisted of PBMCs, taken after 12 months of ibrutinib treatment. The receptors derive from a human donor with chronic lymphocytic leukemia.

The V and J genes are TRBV4-2 and TRBJ2-1, with 13 bases matching TRBD2. The CDR3 has 23 amino acids. J was trimmed by 1 base and V by 2 bases; bases with no gene match: 20. Germline values: CDR1 LGHNA, CDR2 YNFKEQ. CDR3 sequence (DNA): TGTGCCAGCAGCCAACCTAATTCCGGGACTAGCGGGACGACCCCAGCGTCCTACAATGAGCAGTTCTTC. It encodes CASSQPNSGTSGTTPASYNEQFF.

The chain has TRBV2 and TRBJ2-3, with 10 bases lining up with TRBD1. Losses at the gene ends were 3 bases for V and 3 bases for J; bases not matched to a gene: 0. The CDR3 runs to 14 residues. Germline V gives CDR1 SNHLY, CDR2 FYNNEI. CDR3 amino acids: CASSEGQGTDTQYF. The CDR3 nucleotides are TGTGCCAGCAGTGAGGGACAGGGGACAGATACGCAGTATTTT.

The chain joins TRBV19 to TRBJ2-3; a possible D gene is TRBD2 (6 bases). The CDR3 extends over 15 amino acids. Trimming pared 6 bases from V and 4 bases from J, leaving 17 bases between. Germline values: CDR1 LNHDA, CDR2 SQIVND (reference sequence). CDR3 nucleotides: TGTGCCAGTAGCCCCGGGGGAACTAGGTCAGATACGCAGTATTTT. Translating gives CASSPGGTRSDTQYF.

V is TRBV27 and J is TRBJ2-7; the match to TRBD1 covers 10 bases. V lost 7 bases, J lost 4 bases, and 13 bases stayed unmatched. Germline V gene lookup returns CDR1 MNHEY and CDR2 SMNVEV (reference sequence). This CDR3 contains 16 residues. The CDR3 region is CASTALRQGAGYEQYF. The CDR3 nucleotides read TGTGCCAGCACCGCTCTGCGACAGGGGGCGGGGTACGAGCAGTACTTC.

This CDR3 reads CASTRTGTGQPQHF. The CDR3 region has the DNA TGTGCCAGCACCAGGACAGGGACGGGTCAGCCCCAGCATTTT. This chain uses TRBV6-1 with TRBJ1-5; 8 bases agree with TRBD1. Germline V lookup: CDR1 MNHNS, CDR2 SASEGT. The trim removed 7 bases at V and 6 bases at J, leaving 8 bases unmatched. This CDR3 has 14 amino acids.

The rearrangement uses TRBV19 and TRBJ2-7; TRBD2 matches at 7 bases. Trimming at V came to 3 bases and at J to 2 bases, leaving 7 bases not matched to a gene. The CDR3 totals 15 residues. Germline CDR1 and CDR2: LNHDA and SQIVND (reference sequence). The CDR3 DNA reads as TGTGCCAGTAGTATTAGTCCGGGAGGCCCCTACGAGCAGTACTTC. Protein sequence: CASSISPGGPYEQYF.

The J gene is TRBJ1-3, the V gene TRBV19; D unresolved. This CDR3 region has 13 residues. V shed 3 bases and J shed 1 base, with 4 bases lying between them. CDR1 is LNHDA and CDR2 is SQIVND in the germline V gene (reference sequence). The CDR3 bases are TGTGCCAGTAGTATCAGATCTGGAAACACCATATATTTT. This encodes CASSIRSGNTIYF.

This chain joins TRBV7-8 and TRBJ1-5; 8 nucleotides line up with TRBD1. V was clipped by 6 bases and J by 2 bases; unmatched bases: 9. Looked up from germline, CDR1 is SGHVS and CDR2 is FQNEAQ. This CDR3 is 16 amino acids long. The CDR3 bases are TGTGCCAGCAGTCAAAGACAGGGGTTTCGCAATCAGCCCCAGCATTTT. Translating it yields CASSQRQGFRNQPQHF.

The V and J genes are TRBV28 and TRBJ2-3; D could derive from TRBD1 or TRBD2 (5 bases each). CDR3 length: 16 amino acids. In germline, CDR1 is MDHEN, CDR2 SYDVKM. The V and J ends lost 2 bases and 4 bases respectively, with 16 bases between them. The CDR3: CASSLGIWQGADTQYF. The CDR3 region has the DNA TGTGCCAGCAGTTTAGGTATTTGGCAGGGAGCAGATACGCAGTATTTT.

CDR3 in amino acids: CAWSAQRGHEQYF. The CDR3 DNA reads as TGTGCCTGGAGTGCTCAAAGGGGACACGAGCAGTACTTC. The chain has TRBV30 and TRBJ2-7; D tentatively fits TRBD1 or TRBD2 (5 bases each). The germline gives CDR1 GTSNPN, CDR2 SVGIG (reference sequence). This CDR3 is built from 13 residues. V lost 1 base, J lost 5 bases, and 12 bases lay in between.

The V gene is TRBV4-1, the J gene TRBJ2-5, with TRBD2 matching 7 bases. Unmatched junction bases numbered 0, after V lost 1 base and J lost 4 bases. Germline V gene lookup returns CDR1 MGHRA and CDR2 YSYEKL. The CDR3 consists of 13 residues. CDR3 sequence: CASSQVAGETQYF. CDR3 nucleotides: TGCGCCAGCAGCCAAGTAGCGGGAGAGACCCAGTACTTC.